The sequence of this T cell receptor beta chain was determined in a study of vaccination effects on CD4 cells after COVID-19. Clones were sequenced by immunoSEQ multiplex PCR, and TCRdb holds only the in-frame ones, with some missing. Here the sample spans about 14,000 clones, around three quarters being singletons. A remark on this clone: Its matching antigen is unknown.

Using viral peptide pools, the ViraFEST assay grew out antigen-specific CD4+ T cells prior to sequencing. CD4+ T cells were isolated after less than 12 days of culture. PCR-confirmed SARS-CoV-2 infection occurred in the person between March and December 2020. Vaccine administered to participants consisted of two doses of either BNT162b2 or mRNA-1273. They grew under 2.5 million PBMC in each well, adding around 9 IU/ml IL-2 and about 9.5 ug/ml peptides. Half the medium was swapped for IL-2 medium on days 3 and 7. This CDR3 contains 18 residues. Trimming removed 4 bases from V and 2 bases from J; junction bases left unmatched: 15. CDR1 and CDR2 (germline): MNHNS, SASEGT. The study's findings and limits: Clones of infection and vaccine origin contracted markedly late after vaccination.

V and J are TRBV6-1 and TRBJ2-3, with 7 bases aligning to TRBD1. The receptor comes from a human donor who had a prior SARS-CoV-2 infection. Source: CD4+ T cells from PBMCs cultured with SARS-CoV-2 spike peptides, taken after COVID-19 vaccination. CDR3 loop: CASSAGEPGQRITDTQYF. In DNA, the CDR3 is TGTGCCAGCAGTGCAGGCGAACCGGGACAGAGAATCACAGATACGCAGTATTTT.